Below, 24 T cell receptor beta chains from the same sample are listed, as sequenced in a study of control samples from healthy donors and cancer patients. The protocol was immunoSEQ multiplex PCR, while the TCRdb copy is restricted to in-frame clones and leaves out a portion. This sample has about 60,000 clones, with over 75% found just once. Material: blood. The receptors were gathered from a man over 45 in good health.

The chain joins TRBV6-2 or TRBV6-3 to TRBJ1-5; 7 nucleotides align to TRBD1. Germline CDR1 reads MNHEY; CDR2 reads SVGEGT. After removal of 4 bases from V and 4 bases from J, the junction contained 4 bases not matched to a gene. The CDR3 consists of 14 residues. Here the CDR3 reads CASSSAGGNQPQHF. The CDR3 coding sequence is TGTGCCAGCAGTTCCGCAGGGGGAAATCAGCCCCAGCATTTT.

The rearrangement links TRBV27 to TRBJ1-4; a weak D match, TRBD1 (6 bases). Germline values: CDR1 MNHEY, CDR2 SMNVEV (reference sequence). This CDR3 is 15 amino acids long. The V and J ends lost 6 bases and 6 bases respectively, with 17 bases between them. CDR3 in DNA: TGTGCCAGCAGCGTTTCGTGGGGGCTGGATGAAAAACTGTTTTTT. This codes for CASSVSWGLDEKLFF.

This clone came up once. The J gene is TRBJ2-2, the V gene TRBV25-1; no reliable D call. Looked up from germline, CDR1 is MGHDK and CDR2 is SYGVNS. The CDR3 runs to 13 residues. Trimming removed 0 bases from V and 6 bases from J, with 5 bases in between. CDR3: CASSEYFSGELFF. The CDR3 DNA sequence: TGTGCCAGCAGTGAATATTTTTCCGGGGAGCTGTTTTTT.

V gene TRBV5-4 combines with J gene TRBJ1-1; D remains ambiguous. This CDR3 has 11 amino acids. The V end lost 1 base, the J end lost 5 bases, and 3 bases lay between the germline ends. CDR1 is SGHNT and CDR2 is YYREEE in the germline V gene (reference sequence). For the CDR3, the DNA is TGTGCCAGCAGCTTGCAGACTGAAGCTTTCTTT. This translates into CASSLQTEAFF.

The V and J genes are TRBV27 and TRBJ2-1; a weak D match, TRBD1 (6 bases). Between the trimmed V and J ends, which lost 5 bases and 7 bases, there was a span of 18 bases. This CDR3 has 15 amino acids. Germline values: CDR1 MNHEY, CDR2 SMNVEV (reference sequence). As DNA, the CDR3 is TGTGCCAGCAGTCCCCGACAGGTCTTTATGAATGAGCAGTTCTTC. Its protein product is CASSPRQVFMNEQFF.

V and J are TRBV4-1 and TRBJ2-1; no reliable D call. Germline V gene sequence: CDR1 MGHRA, CDR2 YSYEKL. V was clipped by 3 bases and J by 8 bases, with 17 bases between them. This CDR3 has 15 amino acids. As DNA, the CDR3 is TGCGCCAGCAGCCAGGTTGGGGATATCGACGATGAGCAGTTCTTC. It yields the protein CASSQVGDIDDEQFF.

The chain joins TRBV28 to TRBJ1-1, with D possibly matching TRBD1 (5 bases). This CDR3 is 11 amino acids long. Germline assignment: CDR1 MDHEN and CDR2 SYDVKM. The germline V and J ends were trimmed by 11 bases and 6 bases, with 13 bases remaining between them. CDR3 nucleotide sequence: TGTGCCGAGGGGTGGGACGCTGAAGCTTTCTTT. It codes for CAEGWDAEAFF. The variable domain in full, completed from reference TRBV28 and TRBJ1-1, reads DVKVTQSSRYLVKRTGEKVFLECVQDMDHENMFWYRQDPGLGLRLIYFSYDVKMKEKGDIPEGYSVSREKKERFSLILESASTNQTSMYLCAEGWDAEAFFGQGTRLTVV.

As DNA, the CDR3 is TGTGCCAGCAGTTTAGAGGGGACGGGGTATGAAAAACTGTTTTTT. Amino acids: CASSLEGTGYEKLFF. The chain is built from TRBV28 and TRBJ1-4; a possible D gene is TRBD1 (5 bases). CDR1 and CDR2 from the germline V gene are MDHEN and SYDVKM. CDR3 length: 15 residues. Trimming stripped 2 bases from V and 6 bases from J, with 13 bases between.

The chain recombines TRBV6-1 with TRBJ2-1; D is undetermined. The V gene lost 3 bases and the J gene lost 4 bases, with 10 bases spanning the gap. Germline CDR1 is MNHNS and CDR2 is SASEGT. The CDR3 runs to 14 residues. CDR3: CASSEVQAYNEQFF. The DNA of the CDR3 is TGTGCCAGCAGTGAGGTTCAAGCGTACAATGAGCAGTTCTTC.

J is TRBJ1-2 and V is TRBV21-1; TRBD1, as called in the table, went unchecked against the DNA. TRBV21-1 is marked as a pseudogene. The CDR3 sequence is 14 residues long. This CDR3 reads CASSRNRVCYGYTF. DNA for the CDR3: TGTGCCAGCAGCAGGAACAGGGTCTGCTATGGCTACACCTTC.

CDR3 residues: CASSPDWGHNSPLHF. CDR3 in DNA: TGTGCCAGCAGCCCAGATTGGGGCCATAATTCACCCCTCCACTTT. J is TRBJ1-6 and V is TRBV7-3, with D possibly TRBD1 on 5 matching bases. CDR1 and CDR2 (germline): SGHTA, FQGTGA. The CDR3 loop spans 15 amino acids. Trimming took off 5 bases at V and 5 bases at J, with 13 bases between the two ends.

The chain joins TRBV7-2 to TRBJ2-5; 12 positions agree with TRBD1. V shed 5 bases, J shed 0 bases, and the junction held 10 bases outside the gene matches. The CDR3 sequence is 18 residues long. CDR1 and CDR2 from the germline V gene are SGHTA and FQGNSA. The CDR3 DNA reads TGTGCCAGCAGCCTGGGACAGGGGGCGCTTACCAACCAAGAGACCCAGTACTTC. Translation: CASSLGQGALTNQETQYF. The variable domain in full, completed from reference TRBV7-2 and TRBJ2-5, reads GAGVSQSPSNKVTEKGKDVELRCDPISGHTALYWYRQSLGQGLEFLIYFQGNSAPDKSGLPSDRFSAERTGGSVSTLTIQRTQQEDSAVYLCASSLGQGALTNQETQYFGPGTRLLVL.

The chain is built from TRBV10-2 and TRBJ2-2, with D perhaps being TRBD1 or TRBD2 (5 bases each). V was shortened by 4 bases and J by 4 bases, with 10 bases between the two germline ends. The germline CDR1 and CDR2 sequences are WSHSY and SAAADI. The CDR3 sequence is 14 residues long. Written as DNA, the CDR3 is TGCGCCAGCAGTGGGGGACCACCCACCGGGGAGCTGTTTTTT. Amino acids: CASSGGPPTGELFF.

V usage is TRBV6-5 and J usage is TRBJ2-2, with 9 bases matching TRBD2. This CDR3 spans 16 amino acids. Germline V CDR1 and CDR2: MNHEY, SVGAGI. Germline trimming cut 0 bases from V and 6 bases from J; bases unmatched to any gene: 5. CDR3 bases: TGTGCCAGCAGTTACTCGGCAACTAGCGGGCCCGGGGAGCTGTTTTTT. This gives the protein CASSYSATSGPGELFF.

V gene TRBV5-3 combines with J gene TRBJ2-5; D is uncertain. TRBV5-3 is labeled an ORF, and its function is uncertain. CDR3 length: 11 amino acids. Trimming took 2 bases from V and 5 from J, leaving 4 bases between them. CDR3: CARSFHETQYF. The CDR3 bases are TGTGCCAGAAGCTTTCACGAGACCCAGTACTTC.

CDR3 in amino acids: CASSTQGANYGYTF. CDR3 sequence (DNA): TGTGCCAGTAGCACCCAGGGAGCTAACTATGGCTACACCTTC. This chain connects TRBV19 to TRBJ1-2; weak D call: TRBD1 (5 bases). CDR1 and CDR2 (germline): LNHDA, SQIVND (reference sequence). Trimming removed 6 bases from V and 0 bases from J, with 11 bases in between. The CDR3 length is 14 residues.

CDR3 in DNA: TGTGCCAGCAGTCGACAGGCCGGCAGCTACACCTTC. It yields the protein CASSRQAGSYTF. The genes are TRBV6-5 and TRBJ1-2, with D perhaps TRBD1 (6 bases). Trimming pared 5 bases from V and 9 bases from J, leaving 13 bases between. Germline CDR1 is MNHEY and CDR2 is SVGAGI. The CDR3 extends over 12 amino acids.

The chain has TRBV6-5 and TRBJ1-5, with a weak D call TRBD1 (6 bases). The CDR3 loop spans 14 amino acids. Germline CDR1 and CDR2: MNHEY and SVGAGI. V was trimmed by 6 bases and J by 2 bases, leaving 11 bases between them. The CDR3 sequence: CASRRQDGNQPQHF. DNA of the CDR3: TGTGCCAGCAGGAGACAGGACGGCAATCAGCCCCAGCATTTT.

The chain employs TRBV13 and TRBJ2-1, with D possibly TRBD2 on 5 matching bases. The CDR3 has 13 residues. Germline V CDR1 and CDR2: PRHDT, FYEKMQ (reference sequence). The V and J ends lost 4 bases and 3 bases respectively, with 7 bases between them. CDR3: CASSYRDYNEQFF. Written as DNA, the CDR3 is TGTGCCAGCAGCTACCGGGACTACAATGAGCAGTTCTTC.

The rearrangement joins TRBV29-1 to TRBJ2-5, with D perhaps TRBD2 (5 bases). The germline V and J ends were trimmed by 4 bases and 5 bases, with 11 bases remaining between them. CDR1 SQVTM and CDR2 ANQGSEA come from the germline V gene. The CDR3 has 12 residues. The CDR3 region has the DNA TGCAGCGTTGCGGGAAATGAGGAGACCCAGTACTTC. This translates into CSVAGNEETQYF. Combining the CDR3 with reference TRBV29-1 and TRBJ2-5 gives the whole variable domain SAVISQKPSRDICQRGTSLTIQCQVDSQVTMMFWYRQQPGQSLTLIATANQGSEATYESGFVIDKFPISRPNLTFSTLTVSNMSPEDSSIYLCSVAGNEETQYFGPGTRLLVL.

Only one count was recorded for this clone. The chain links TRBV4-1 to TRBJ2-7; D perhaps matches TRBD2 (6 bases). This CDR3 has 15 residues. V was shortened by 0 bases and J by 0 bases, with 9 bases between the two germline ends. Germline CDR1 MGHRA, CDR2 YSYEKL. The CDR3 here is CASSQEPTSSYEQYF. The CDR3 nucleotides read TGCGCCAGCAGCCAAGAACCGACTAGCTCCTACGAGCAGTACTTC.

CDR3 bases: TGTGCCAGCAGCTTACCTTTCCGACTAGCGGGAACTAGGAATGAGCAGTTCTTC. Translated: CASSLPFRLAGTRNEQFF. The gene calls are TRBV7-9 and TRBJ2-1; 11 bases are a match to TRBD2. With 2 bases clipped from V and 7 bases from J, the junction kept 13 bases outside the gene matches. The CDR3 contains 18 residues. The V gene's germline CDR1 is SEHNR and CDR2 FQNEAQ (reference sequence).

J is TRBJ1-5 and V is TRBV11-2, with 7 bases aligning to TRBD1. Germline V gene sequence: CDR1 SGHAT, CDR2 FQNNGV. The V gene end was trimmed by 4 bases and the J gene end by 10 bases; junction bases not matched to a gene: 7. The CDR3 is made up of 13 amino acids. CDR3 amino acids: CASSSFQGEPQHF. The CDR3 DNA follows: TGTGCCAGCAGCTCCTTTCAGGGGGAACCCCAGCATTTT.

The rearrangement uses TRBV4-3 and TRBJ1-1; the D gene is possibly TRBD1 (5 bases). The CDR3 spans 15 residues. Germline loops: CDR1 LGHNA, CDR2 YSLEER. Trimming took off 0 bases at V and 0 bases at J, with 8 bases between the two ends. CDR3 residues: CASSQDPGMNTEAFF. The CDR3 coding sequence is TGCGCCAGCAGCCAAGATCCAGGGATGAACACTGAAGCTTTCTTT.